One sample yielded the 3 T cell receptor beta chains listed below, sequenced in a study of tumor-infiltrating lymphocytes in primary liver carcinoma. With a constant-region primer, TCR beta cDNA was made from 500 ng of total RNA. Amplification in three nested multiplex PCR rounds with slightly modified ARM-PCR gave rise to TCR beta libraries. With TRBV1-TRBV30 forward primers and a C-beta reverse primer, the first two PCR rounds were run for around 10 cycles each. TCRdb independently ran MiXCR on the multiplex PCR reads; one entry per CDR3 protein. The sample lists 55,000 to 70,000 distinct CDR3 sequences, 71% occurring once. Taking about 18-30 mg of unsorted bulk tissue, the authors co-extracted RNA and DNA. The material sequenced was liver tumor tissue from sampling region 2. Subset noted: tumor region T2, inferior pole. These receptors all stem from a man aged 35-49 years with primary liver carcinoma and hepatitis B virus infection.

About this clonotype itself: The CDR3 carries no conserved terminal phenylalanine or tryptophan, so it likely arises from a read error. The chain links TRBV12-3 or TRBV12-4 to TRBJ2-5, with D tentatively TRBD2 (6 bases). CDR3 length equals 13 residues. CDR3 bases: TGCGCCAGCAGCCGGGGGTCGGGAGAGACCCAGTACTCC. Its protein product is CASSRGSGETQYS.

Remarks on this clonotype: The germline gene is not matched at one end of the junction; a read error may be the cause. This chain uses TRBV29-1 with TRBJ2-7; possible D gene TRBD1, 6 bases. Germline V gives CDR1 SQVTM, CDR2 ANQGSEA. This CDR3 is 12 amino acids long. The CDR3 nucleotides are TGCAGCACTGGACAGACGGCCTACAAGCAGTACTTC. This encodes CSTGQTAYKQYF.

As regards this clonotype: One end of the junction varies from germline; a read error may be responsible. The chain combines TRBV19 with TRBJ2-7; D may be TRBD2 (7 bases). This CDR3 is 16 amino acids long. Germline V gene lookup returns CDR1 LNHDA and CDR2 SQIVND (reference sequence). DNA of the CDR3: TGTGCCGGTAGCCTAATCGGGGGGCGATCCTCCTACGAGCAGTACTTC. Translating gives CAGSLIGGRSSYEQYF.